The present TCR beta chain was sequenced within a study of cytomegalovirus exposure and HLA in healthy donors. Study-level findings and limits: Later on, an analysis showed TCR association rates differing by HLA locus, with DRB1 the most and HLA-C the fewest. Sequencing likely produced, as an artifact, a cluster of highly shared sequence variants. Associated with cytomegalovirus, according to the listing, were around 160 TCR beta chains.

Both 60 Vbeta primers and 13 Jbeta primers went into the PCR. As originally analysed: Roughly 11 million of the approximately 80 million unique TCR beta chains counted in a later analysis were shared. Assay used: immunoSEQ multiplex PCR; TCRdb lists only in-frame clones, some missing. V, J and clone size derive from that table, while D and trimming were established from the DNA sequence. The sample records approximately 210,000 clones, more than 75% being singletons. The table lists this clone with a few counts. Its antigen is still unknown. Per germline, CDR1 GTSNPN and CDR2 SVGIG (reference sequence). V was pared by 1 base and J by 1 base, with 6 bases of the junction left unmatched. There are 15 residues in the CDR3.

Sequenced: PBMCs. The chain has TRBV30 and TRBJ2-7; 8 bases line up with TRBD1. The receptor's source is a man aged 35-49 years in good health and CMV-seropositive. CDR3 amino acids: CAWSGKDRASYEQYF. CDR3 DNA: TGTGCCTGGAGTGGTAAGGACAGGGCTTCCTACGAGCAGTACTTC.